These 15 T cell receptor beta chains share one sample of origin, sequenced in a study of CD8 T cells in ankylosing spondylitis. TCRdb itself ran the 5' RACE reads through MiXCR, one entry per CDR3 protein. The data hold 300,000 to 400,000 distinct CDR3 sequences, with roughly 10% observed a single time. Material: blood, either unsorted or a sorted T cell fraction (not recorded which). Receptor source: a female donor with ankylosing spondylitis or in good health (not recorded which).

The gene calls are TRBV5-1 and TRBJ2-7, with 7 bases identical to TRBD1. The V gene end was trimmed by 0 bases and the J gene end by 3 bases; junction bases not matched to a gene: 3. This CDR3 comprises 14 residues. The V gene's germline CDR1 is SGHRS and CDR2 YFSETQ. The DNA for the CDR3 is TGCGCCAGCAGCTTGGAGGGACAGCTCTACGAGCAGTACTTC. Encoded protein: CASSLEGQLYEQYF.

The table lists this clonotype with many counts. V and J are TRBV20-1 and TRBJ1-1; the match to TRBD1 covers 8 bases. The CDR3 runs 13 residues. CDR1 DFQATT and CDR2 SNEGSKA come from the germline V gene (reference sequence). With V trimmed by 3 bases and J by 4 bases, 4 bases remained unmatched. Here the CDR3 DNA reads TGCAGTGCTAGGCGGACAGGGAGCACTGAAGCTTTCTTT. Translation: CSARRTGSTEAFF.

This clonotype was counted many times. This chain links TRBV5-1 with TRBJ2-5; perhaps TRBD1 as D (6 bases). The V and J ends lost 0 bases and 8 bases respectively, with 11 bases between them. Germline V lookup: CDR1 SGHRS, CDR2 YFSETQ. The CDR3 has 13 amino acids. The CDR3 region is CASSLGDIATQYF. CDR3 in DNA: TGCGCCAGCAGCTTGGGGGACATAGCTACCCAGTACTTC.

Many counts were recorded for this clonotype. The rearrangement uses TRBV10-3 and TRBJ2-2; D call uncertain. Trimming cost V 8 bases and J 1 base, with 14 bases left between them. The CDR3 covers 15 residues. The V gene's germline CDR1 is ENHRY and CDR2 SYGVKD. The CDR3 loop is CAIRGDRENTGELFF. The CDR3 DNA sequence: TGTGCCATCCGAGGCGACCGAGAGAACACCGGGGAGCTGTTTTTT.

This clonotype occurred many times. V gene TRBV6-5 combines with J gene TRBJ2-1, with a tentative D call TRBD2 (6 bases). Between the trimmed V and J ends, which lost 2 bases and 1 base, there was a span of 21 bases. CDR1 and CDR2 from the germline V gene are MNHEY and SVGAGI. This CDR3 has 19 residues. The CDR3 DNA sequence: TGTGCCAGCAGTTACCTCCGGACGGGAGCGGGTGGGTCCTACAATGAGCAGTTCTTC. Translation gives CASSYLRTGAGGSYNEQFF.

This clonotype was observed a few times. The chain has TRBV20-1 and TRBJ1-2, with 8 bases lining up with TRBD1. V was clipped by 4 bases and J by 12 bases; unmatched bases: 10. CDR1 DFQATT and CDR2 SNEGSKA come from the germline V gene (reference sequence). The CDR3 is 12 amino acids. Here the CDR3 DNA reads TGCAGTGCTACCCGGGACAGGACTGGGAACACCTTC. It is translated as CSATRDRTGNTF.

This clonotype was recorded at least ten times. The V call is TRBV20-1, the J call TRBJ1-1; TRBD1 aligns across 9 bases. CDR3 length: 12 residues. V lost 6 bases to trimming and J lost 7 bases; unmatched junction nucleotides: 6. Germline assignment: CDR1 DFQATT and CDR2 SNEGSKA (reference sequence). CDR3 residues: CSAGQGNREAFF. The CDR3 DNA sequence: TGCAGTGCCGGACAGGGGAATCGTGAAGCTTTCTTT.

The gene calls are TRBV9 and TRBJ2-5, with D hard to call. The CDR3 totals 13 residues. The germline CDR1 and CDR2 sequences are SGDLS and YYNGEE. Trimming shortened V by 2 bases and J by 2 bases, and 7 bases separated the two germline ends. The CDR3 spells CASSVPPQETQYF. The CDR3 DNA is TGTGCCAGCAGCGTGCCTCCTCAAGAGACCCAGTACTTC. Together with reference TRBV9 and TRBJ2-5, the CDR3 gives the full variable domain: DSGVTQTPKHLITATGQRVTLRCSPRSGDLSVYWYQQSLDQGLQFLIQYYNGEERAKGNILERFSAQQFPDLHSELNLSSLELGDSALYFCASSVPPQETQYFGPGTRLLVL.

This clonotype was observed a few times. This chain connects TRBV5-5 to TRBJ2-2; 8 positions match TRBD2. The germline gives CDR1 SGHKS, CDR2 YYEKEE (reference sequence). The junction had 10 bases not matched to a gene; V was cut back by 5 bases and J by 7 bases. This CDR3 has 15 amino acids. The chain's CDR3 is CASRPPGLVGGELFF. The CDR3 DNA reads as TGTGCCAGCAGACCTCCGGGACTAGTGGGCGGGGAGCTGTTTTTT.

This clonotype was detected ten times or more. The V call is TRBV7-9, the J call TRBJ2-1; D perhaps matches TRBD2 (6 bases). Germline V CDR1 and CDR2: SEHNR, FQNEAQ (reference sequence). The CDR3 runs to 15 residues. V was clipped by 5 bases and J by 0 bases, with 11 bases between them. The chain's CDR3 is CASSPSGVSYNEQFF. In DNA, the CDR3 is TGTGCCAGCAGCCCGTCGGGAGTCTCCTACAATGAGCAGTTCTTC.

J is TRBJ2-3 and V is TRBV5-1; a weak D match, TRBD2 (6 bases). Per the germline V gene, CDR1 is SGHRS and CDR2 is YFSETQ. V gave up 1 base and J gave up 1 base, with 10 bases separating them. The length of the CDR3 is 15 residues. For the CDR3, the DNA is TGCGCCAGCAGCTTGAAAACGGGGGGCACAGATACGCAGTATTTT. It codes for CASSLKTGGTDTQYF.

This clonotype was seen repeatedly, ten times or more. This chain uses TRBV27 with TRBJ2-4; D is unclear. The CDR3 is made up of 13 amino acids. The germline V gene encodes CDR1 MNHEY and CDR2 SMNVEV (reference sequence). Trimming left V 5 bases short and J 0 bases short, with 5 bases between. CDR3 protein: CASSRLAKNIQYF. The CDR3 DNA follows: TGTGCCAGCAGTCGTCTAGCCAAAAACATTCAGTACTTC.

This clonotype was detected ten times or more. The CDR3 protein is CASSLLGVGSTDTQYF. The CDR3, as DNA: TGTGCCAGCAGCCTGTTGGGTGTCGGGAGCACAGATACGCAGTATTTT. The V call is TRBV7-2, the J call TRBJ2-3; D call uncertain. Per germline, CDR1 SGHTA and CDR2 FQGNSA. The CDR3 has 16 residues. With 5 bases removed from V and 0 bases from J, the gap between germline ends came to 15 bases.

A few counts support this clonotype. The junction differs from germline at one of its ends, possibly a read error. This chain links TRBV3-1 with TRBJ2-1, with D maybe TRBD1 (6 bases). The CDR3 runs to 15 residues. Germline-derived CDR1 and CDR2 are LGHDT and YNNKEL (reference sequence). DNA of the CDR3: TGTGCCTGCAGCCAAGGTACAGGGCGAGGCAATGAGCAGTTCTTC. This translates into CACSQGTGRGNEQFF.

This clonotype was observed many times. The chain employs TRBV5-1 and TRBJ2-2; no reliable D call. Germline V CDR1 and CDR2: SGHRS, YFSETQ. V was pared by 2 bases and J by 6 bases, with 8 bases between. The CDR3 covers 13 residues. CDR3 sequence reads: CASSFEAPGELFF. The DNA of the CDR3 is TGCGCCAGCAGCTTTGAGGCCCCCGGGGAGCTGTTTTTT.